This entry lists 24 T cell receptor beta chains sequenced from one sample in a study of OX40 agonist ivuxolimab in advanced cancers. Method: immunoSEQ multiplex PCR; TCRdb's copy keeps in-frame clones and lacks some. The sample yields roughly 80,000 clones, about 86% seen once. The sequenced sample was CD4+ or CD8+ T cells sorted from blood, obtained in a trial of the OX40 agonist ivuxolimab. The origin of the receptors is an adult with an advanced solid tumor such as melanoma, head and neck, liver or kidney cancer.

The chain links TRBV7-7 to TRBJ2-5; D may be TRBD2 (6 bases). V dropped 2 bases and J dropped 5 bases, with 12 bases sitting between them. Germline V gene data show CDR1 as SSHAT and CDR2 as FNYEAQ (reference sequence). The CDR3 sequence is 14 residues long. The CDR3 protein is CASSLRTTHETQYF. The CDR3 region has the DNA TGTGCCAGCAGCTTAAGGACTACCCACGAGACCCAGTACTTC.

This clone was picked up one time. The J gene is TRBJ2-1, the V gene TRBV28, with TRBD2 as a possible D gene (6 bases). The CDR3 contains 15 residues. Trimming removed 5 bases from V and 5 bases from J, with 16 bases in between. Germline V CDR1 and CDR2: MDHEN, SYDVKM. The CDR3 sequence: CASSATNGGNNEQFF. The DNA for the CDR3 is TGTGCCAGCAGTGCCACGAACGGGGGAAACAATGAGCAGTTCTTC.

The chain uses TRBV30 and TRBJ2-3; TRBD1 aligns across 10 bases. Trimming at V came to 0 bases and at J to 5 bases, leaving 5 bases not matched to a gene. The germline gives CDR1 GTSNPN, CDR2 SVGIG (reference sequence). The CDR3 contains 15 residues. CDR3 sequence reads: CAWSVGQGEVDTQYF. In DNA, the CDR3 is TGTGCCTGGAGTGTAGGACAGGGGGAAGTAGATACGCAGTATTTT.

The chain employs TRBV7-2 and TRBJ2-7; 7 bases agree with TRBD2. The CDR3 has 15 residues. The germline V gene has CDR1 SGHTA and CDR2 FQGNSA. Trimming cost V 5 bases and J 9 bases; bases outside gene matches: 16. The CDR3, as DNA: TGTGCCAGCAGCCGCGAGGCTAGCGGACGATGGGGGCAGTACTTC. It codes for CASSREASGRWGQYF.

This clone occurred a few times. V is TRBV7-9 and J is TRBJ1-1, with D unresolved. The CDR3 is made up of 14 amino acids. Per germline, CDR1 SEHNR and CDR2 FQNEAQ (reference sequence). The V gene lost 1 base and the J gene lost 6 bases, with 12 bases spanning the gap. The CDR3 spells CASSLETPGSEAFF. CDR3 in DNA: TGTGCCAGCAGCTTAGAGACCCCGGGTTCTGAAGCTTTCTTT.

CDR3 region: CAISEVGAQRGGTQYF. The CDR3 bases are TGTGCCATCAGTGAGGTGGGGGCACAGAGAGGGGGTACGCAGTATTTT. The chain has TRBV10-3 and TRBJ2-3; perhaps TRBD1 as D (6 bases). V lost 2 bases and J 8 bases, leaving 20 bases between the germline ends. This CDR3 contains 16 residues. Germline CDR1 and CDR2: ENHRY and SYGVKD.

This chain connects TRBV30 to TRBJ1-6; 7 bases fit TRBD1. Germline V CDR1 and CDR2: GTSNPN, SVGIG (reference sequence). The length of the CDR3 is 14 residues. V trimming: 6 bases; J trimming: 7 bases; junction bases outside the gene matches: 9. The DNA of the CDR3 is TGTGCCTGCCAGCCTCAACAGGGGAATTCACCCCTCCACTTT. This encodes CACQPQQGNSPLHF.

This clone was counted between two and nine times. Other DNA sequences in this specimen translate into the identical CDR3. The chain employs TRBV6-5 and TRBJ2-3; a possible D gene is TRBD2 (7 bases). CDR3 size: 15 residues. Germline V lookup: CDR1 MNHEY, CDR2 SVGAGI. V lost 2 bases, J lost 1 base, and 10 bases lay in between. CDR3 DNA sequence: TGTGCCAGCAGTTACGGGGGGGCGGGCACAGATACGCAGTATTTT. Its protein is CASSYGGAGTDTQYF.

This clone has only one observation. The rearrangement links TRBV7-7 to TRBJ2-5; perhaps TRBD1 as D (6 bases). The CDR3 sequence is 15 residues long. Deletions cut 2 bases from V and 1 base from J, with 11 bases between. Germline-derived CDR1 and CDR2 are SSHAT and FNYEAQ (reference sequence). CDR3 DNA: TGTGCCAGCAGCTTAACAGGGTCTGGCCAAGAGACCCAGTACTTC. Protein: CASSLTGSGQETQYF.

This clone was seen only a few times. The chain uses TRBV2 and TRBJ2-7; 8 bases map to TRBD1. The trim removed 7 bases at V and 0 bases at J, leaving 20 bases unmatched. The CDR3 is 19 residues long. CDR1 and CDR2 from the germline V gene are SNHLY and FYNNEI. CDR3 nucleotides: TGTGCCAGCACCGACAGGGGCTGGGACCCAACCTTGAGCTCCTACGAGCAGTACTTC. Translating gives CASTDRGWDPTLSSYEQYF. The full variable domain, in which reference TRBV2 and TRBJ2-7 provide the parts outside the CDR3, is EPEVTQTPSHQVTQMGQEVILRCVPISNHLYFYWYRQILGQKVEFLVSFYNNEISEKSEIFDDQFSVERPDGSNFTLKIRSTKLEDSAMYFCASTDRGWDPTLSSYEQYFGPGTRLTVT.

This sequence joins TRBV28 and TRBJ1-3; TRBD1 matches at 9 bases. The junction had 5 bases not matched to a gene; V was cut back by 5 bases and J by 3 bases. The CDR3 sequence is 15 residues long. Germline loops: CDR1 MDHEN, CDR2 SYDVKM. The CDR3 is CASSEQGADGNTIYF. The CDR3 DNA reads as TGTGCCAGCAGTGAACAGGGGGCGGATGGAAACACCATATATTTT.

The rearrangement uses TRBV30 and TRBJ1-2; D gene ambiguous. Germline V gene sequence: CDR1 GTSNPN, CDR2 SVGIG (reference sequence). This CDR3 has 13 amino acids. Deletions cut 7 bases from V and 5 bases from J, with 17 bases between. DNA of the CDR3: TGTGCCTACTCGGTGGGGAGAAGATATGGCTACACCTTC. Protein sequence: CAYSVGRRYGYTF.

This chain joins TRBV5-1 and TRBJ2-2, with D hard to call. The V end lost 7 bases, the J end lost 7 bases, and 14 bases lay between the germline ends. CDR3 length: 13 amino acids. Germline V gene lookup returns CDR1 SGHRS and CDR2 YFSETQ. CDR3 protein: CASDTLNGGELFF. As DNA, the CDR3 is TGCGCCAGCGATACATTAAACGGCGGGGAGCTGTTTTTT. The full variable domain, rest sourced from reference TRBV5-1 and TRBJ2-2, is KAGVTQTPRYLIKTRGQQVTLSCSPISGHRSVSWYQQTPGQGLQFLFEYFSETQRNKGNFPGRFSGRQFSNSRSEMNVSTLELGDSALYLCASDTLNGGELFFGEGSRLTVL.

The chain uses TRBV29-1 and TRBJ2-2; D is uncertain. V lost 6 bases to trimming and J lost 2 bases, with 10 bases between them. Germline values: CDR1 SQVTM, CDR2 ANQGSEA. The CDR3 contains 13 residues. As DNA, the CDR3 is TGCAGCGTGGAGTCGTATAACACCGGGGAGCTGTTTTTT. This codes for CSVESYNTGELFF.

This clone was recorded a few times. The chain has TRBV6-1 and TRBJ1-2; tentative D call: TRBD1 (6 bases). Germline V gene data show CDR1 as MNHNS and CDR2 as SASEGT. The CDR3 is 14 amino acids. The V end was cut by 2 bases, the J end by 2 bases, with 9 bases between. The CDR3 reads CASSEFQGNYGYTF. The CDR3 DNA sequence: TGTGCCAGCAGTGAATTCCAGGGGAACTATGGCTACACCTTC.

This rearrangement joins TRBV30 to TRBJ2-5; D gene ambiguous. The CDR3 contains 12 residues. Germline V gene data show CDR1 as GTSNPN and CDR2 as SVGIG (reference sequence). The germline V and J ends were trimmed by 5 bases and 5 bases, with 12 bases remaining between them. CDR3 nucleotide sequence: TGTGCCTGGGCCCCGTCCACGGAGACCCAGTACTTC. It codes for CAWAPSTETQYF.

The chain couples TRBV6-5 to TRBJ1-1; D possibly corresponds to TRBD1 (5 bases). This CDR3 is 11 amino acids long. The V gene lost 7 bases and the J gene lost 3 bases, with 6 bases spanning the gap. Looked up from germline, CDR1 is MNHEY and CDR2 is SVGAGI. CDR3 DNA: TGTGCCAGCATCAGGGACACTGAAGCTTTCTTT. Its translation is CASIRDTEAFF.

The rearrangement links TRBV19 to TRBJ2-1; D is unresolved. The V end lost 6 bases, the J end lost 6 bases, and 12 bases lay between the germline ends. This CDR3 has 13 amino acids. The germline gives CDR1 LNHDA, CDR2 SQIVND (reference sequence). The CDR3 sequence is CASRSPPLNEQFF. Written as DNA, the CDR3 is TGTGCCAGTAGATCCCCACCCCTCAATGAGCAGTTCTTC.

V gene TRBV6-5 combines with J gene TRBJ1-2; 9 positions agree with TRBD1. V shed 2 bases and J 8 bases; nucleotides not matched to a gene: 3. The CDR3 length is 13 residues. The germline CDR1 and CDR2 sequences are MNHEY and SVGAGI. CDR3 sequence: CASSYRQGEGYTF. DNA for the CDR3: TGTGCCAGCAGTTACCGACAGGGGGAAGGCTACACCTTC.

This chain joins TRBV19 and TRBJ1-2; TRBD1 matches 7 bases. The CDR3 spans 16 residues. Trimming removed 2 bases from V and 1 base from J; junction bases left unmatched: 7. CDR1 is LNHDA and CDR2 is SQIVND in the germline V gene (reference sequence). This CDR3 reads CASSISGTDHNYGYTF. For the CDR3, the DNA is TGTGCCAGTAGTATATCCGGGACAGACCATAACTATGGCTACACCTTC.

The genes are TRBV21-1 and TRBJ1-2. TRBV21-1 is noted as a pseudogene. This CDR3 comprises 17 residues. CDR3 sequence (DNA): TGTGCCAGCAGCAAAGTTGAGACCGAACTCGATAACTATGGCTACACCTTC. Translated, it gives CASSKVETELDNYGYTF.

The V and J genes are TRBV11-2 and TRBJ2-7, with 7 positions matching TRBD1. With 6 bases clipped from V and 4 bases from J, the junction kept 9 bases outside the gene matches. The CDR3 spans 14 residues. Germline CDR1 and CDR2: SGHAT and FQNNGV. The CDR3 DNA sequence: TGTGCCAGCAGTTACCGGGACAGTCCTTACGAGCAGTACTTC. Protein product: CASSYRDSPYEQYF.

The J gene is TRBJ1-2, the V gene TRBV29-1; the D gene is possibly TRBD1 (5 bases). Germline V gene data show CDR1 as SQVTM and CDR2 as ANQGSEA. Trimming took 4 bases from V and 4 from J, leaving 7 bases between them. CDR3 size: 11 residues. CDR3 region: CSVVTAYGYTF. CDR3 DNA sequence: TGCAGCGTTGTGACAGCCTATGGCTACACCTTC.

The chain combines TRBV5-1 with TRBJ2-7; possibly TRBD1 for D (6 bases). Germline V gene lookup returns CDR1 SGHRS and CDR2 YFSETQ. V was trimmed by 5 bases and J by 3 bases, leaving 18 bases between them. The CDR3 has 15 residues. This CDR3 is CASSEGDPKGYEQYF. The CDR3 DNA reads as TGCGCCAGCAGTGAGGGGGACCCGAAAGGCTACGAGCAGTACTTC.